This T cell receptor beta chain was captured by sequencing in a study of cytomegalovirus exposure and HLA in healthy donors. This PCR relied on a set of 60 Vbeta primers and 13 Jbeta primers. Some clones are missing from TCRdb's copy, which holds only in-frame ones; the method was immunoSEQ multiplex PCR. Of some 60,000 clones listed, less than 90% were seen once; the top ten hold about 10%. Notes on this clone: Its antigen is still unknown.

The CDR3 spans 15 residues. Germline V gene data show CDR1 as MGHRA and CDR2 as YSYEKL. After removal of 4 bases from V and 7 bases from J, the junction contained 4 bases not matched to a gene. General study results and limits: Within an earlier analysis, most TCR beta V segments proved productive either about 90% or about 30% of the time. Later work associated more than 15,000 TCR beta sequences with HLA alleles at 0.05 false discovery rate.

The material sequenced was PBMCs. The receptor was derived from a female donor in good health and CMV-seronegative. The rearrangement links TRBV4-1 to TRBJ2-1; 13 bases fit TRBD2. This CDR3 reads CASSPLTSGGNEQFF. The DNA of the CDR3 is TGCGCCAGCAGCCCACTGACTAGCGGGGGGAATGAGCAGTTCTTC.